These 2 T cell receptor beta chains were sequenced from one sample in a study of cytomegalovirus exposure and HLA in healthy donors. Use of 60 Vbeta and 13 Jbeta primers characterized the PCR. Sequenced by immunoSEQ multiplex PCR; TCRdb stores in-frame clones only, minus some. Here the sample spans about 110,000 clones, under 90% being singletons. What was sequenced was PBMCs. These receptors all stem from a woman aged 25 to 39 in good health and CMV-seronegative.

The chain recombines TRBV28 with TRBJ1-2; a weak D match, TRBD1 (6 bases). There are 15 residues in the CDR3. The germline V and J ends were trimmed by 2 bases and 2 bases, with 12 bases remaining between them. CDR1 and CDR2 from the germline V gene are MDHEN and SYDVKM. The CDR3 loop is CASSLAGTLNYGYTF. The CDR3, as DNA: TGTGCCAGCAGTTTAGCCGGGACACTCAACTATGGCTACACCTTC.

The V call is TRBV6-7, the J call TRBJ1-2; 8 bases map to TRBD1. TRBV6-7 carries the ORF label, with uncertain function. The length of the CDR3 is 15 residues. Trimming at V came to 0 bases and at J to 7 bases, leaving 7 bases not matched to a gene. The CDR3 reads CASSYSGGQVRGYTF. The CDR3 DNA follows: TGTGCCAGCAGTTACTCGGGGGGACAGGTTCGTGGCTACACCTTC.